The TCR beta chain described here comes from a study of T-cell reconstitution after alpha-beta-depleted transplantation in children. Germline-derived CDR1 and CDR2 are SGHRS and YFSETQ. V shed 3 bases and J shed 3 bases, with 16 bases lying between them. CDR3 length equals 16 residues. It was with unique molecular identifiers that the TCRbeta library was prepared. One entry per CDR3 protein, called by TCRdb with MiXCR from the PCR reads. In the table there are about 980,000 distinct CDR3 sequences, 25% to 35% of which are singletons. V and J are TRBV5-1 and TRBJ2-1; tentatively, D is TRBD1 (5 bases). The clonotype was recovered from a boy in the first two years of life who had a stem cell transplant for SCID, so the T cells may come from the graft donor. Material: PBMCs, mostly from graft donor cells, obtained 360 days after TCRalphabeta/CD19-depleted stem cell transplant. Written as DNA, the CDR3 is TGCGCCAGCAGCTCGTTACAGGTTTCCTTCTACAATGAGCAGTTCTTC. This translates into CASSSLQVSFYNEQFF.